This T cell receptor beta chain was recovered during a study of blood T cell repertoires in COVID-19. Overall study: COVID-19 samples, acute and convalescent, were from the United States, Italy and Spain.

Per the germline V gene, CDR1 is MGHRA and CDR2 is YSYEKL. CDR3 length: 15 residues. V dropped 4 bases and J dropped 7; count of bases not matched to a gene: 11. It was during active infection that Seattle patients were enrolled and then longitudinally followed. Original processing methods: Reference gene primers were amplified, and this amplification served to estimate nucleated cell counts. Only in-frame clones appear in the TCRdb table, and some are missing; sequencing was by immunoSEQ multiplex PCR. The DNA gave D and trimming, while V, J and clone size come from that table. The sample consists of over 90,000 clones, around 90% of them appearing once.

This receptor was identified in a woman between 45 and 65 years old with COVID-19, enrolled during active disease. V is TRBV4-1 and J is TRBJ1-2; 8 positions agree with TRBD1. Sequenced input: peripheral blood. As DNA, the CDR3 is TGCGCCAGCAGCCCAGACGGACAGGGCTTAGGTGGCTACACCTTC. Residues: CASSPDGQGLGGYTF.